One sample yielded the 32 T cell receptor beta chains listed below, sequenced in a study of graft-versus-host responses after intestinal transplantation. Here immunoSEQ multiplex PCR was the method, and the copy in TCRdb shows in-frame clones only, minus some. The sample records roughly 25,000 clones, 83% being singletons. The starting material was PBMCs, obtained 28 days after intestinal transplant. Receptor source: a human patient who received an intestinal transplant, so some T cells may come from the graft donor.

The CDR3 DNA is TGTGCCAGCAGCCAAGTGATGGCAGCCGCGGGTCCCGAGCAGTACTTC. Its translation is CASSQVMAAAGPEQYF. The rearrangement joins TRBV14 to TRBJ2-7, with a weak D call TRBD2 (5 bases). CDR1 is SGHDN, CDR2 FVKESK, per germline. The CDR3 has 16 residues. Trimming stripped 1 base from V and 6 bases from J, with 19 bases between.

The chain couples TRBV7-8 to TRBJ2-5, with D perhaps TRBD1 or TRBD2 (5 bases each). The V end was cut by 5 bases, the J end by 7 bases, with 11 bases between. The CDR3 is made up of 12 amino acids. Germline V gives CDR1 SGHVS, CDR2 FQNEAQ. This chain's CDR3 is CASSPPGATQYF. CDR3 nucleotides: TGTGCCAGCAGCCCCCCCGGGGCGACCCAGTACTTC. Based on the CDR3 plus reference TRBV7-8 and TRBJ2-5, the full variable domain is GAGVSQSPRYKVAKRGQDVALRCDPISGHVSLFWYQQALGQGPEFLTYFQNEAQLDKSGLPSDRFFAERPEGSVSTLKIQRTQQEDSAVYLCASSPPGATQYFGPGTRLLVL.

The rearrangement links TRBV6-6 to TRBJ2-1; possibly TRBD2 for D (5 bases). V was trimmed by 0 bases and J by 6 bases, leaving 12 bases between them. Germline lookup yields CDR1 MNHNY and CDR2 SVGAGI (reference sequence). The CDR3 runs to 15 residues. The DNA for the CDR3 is TGTGCCAGCAGTTACTCGGGAGTATCCAGCAATGAGCAGTTCTTC. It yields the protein CASSYSGVSSNEQFF.

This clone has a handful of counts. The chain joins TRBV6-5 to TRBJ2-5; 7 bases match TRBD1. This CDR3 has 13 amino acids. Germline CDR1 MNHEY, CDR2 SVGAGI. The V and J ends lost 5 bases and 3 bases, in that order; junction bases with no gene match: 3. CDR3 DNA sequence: TGTGCCAGCAGTACCGGGACAGAAGAGACCCAGTACTTC. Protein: CASSTGTEETQYF.

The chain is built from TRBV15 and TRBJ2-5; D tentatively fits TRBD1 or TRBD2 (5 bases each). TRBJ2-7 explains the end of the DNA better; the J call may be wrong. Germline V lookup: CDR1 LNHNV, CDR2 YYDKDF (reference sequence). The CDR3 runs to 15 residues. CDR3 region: CATSSGQGATYEQYF. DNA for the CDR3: TGTGCCACCAGCAGCGGGCAGGGAGCGACCTACGAGCAGTACTTC.

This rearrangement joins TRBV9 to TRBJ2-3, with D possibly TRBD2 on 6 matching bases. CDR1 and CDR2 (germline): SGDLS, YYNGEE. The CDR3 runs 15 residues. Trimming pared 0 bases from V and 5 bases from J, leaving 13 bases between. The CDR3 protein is CASSVGASEKDTQYF. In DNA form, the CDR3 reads TGTGCCAGCAGCGTAGGGGCTAGCGAGAAAGATACGCAGTATTTT. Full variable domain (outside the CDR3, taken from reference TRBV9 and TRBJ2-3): DSGVTQTPKHLITATGQRVTLRCSPRSGDLSVYWYQQSLDQGLQFLIQYYNGEERAKGNILERFSAQQFPDLHSELNLSSLELGDSALYFCASSVGASEKDTQYFGPGTRLTVL.

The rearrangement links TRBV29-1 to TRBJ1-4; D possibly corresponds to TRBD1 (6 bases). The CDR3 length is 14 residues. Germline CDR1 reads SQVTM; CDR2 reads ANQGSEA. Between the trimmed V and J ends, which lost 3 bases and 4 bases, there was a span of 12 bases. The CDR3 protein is CSVDGGAGNEKLFF. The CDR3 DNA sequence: TGCAGCGTTGACGGGGGGGCGGGTAATGAAAAACTGTTTTTT.

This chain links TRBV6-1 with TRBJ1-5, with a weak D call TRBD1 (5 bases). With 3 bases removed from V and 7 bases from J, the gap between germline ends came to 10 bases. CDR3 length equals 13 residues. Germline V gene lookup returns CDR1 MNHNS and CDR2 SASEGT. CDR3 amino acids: CASSEGGGQPQHF. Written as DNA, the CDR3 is TGTGCCAGCAGTGAGGGCGGGGGGCAGCCCCAGCATTTT.

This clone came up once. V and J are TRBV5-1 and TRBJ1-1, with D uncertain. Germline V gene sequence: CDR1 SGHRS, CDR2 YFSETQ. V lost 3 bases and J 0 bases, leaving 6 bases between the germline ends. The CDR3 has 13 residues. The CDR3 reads CASSSGVNTEAFF. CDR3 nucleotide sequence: TGCGCCAGCAGCTCCGGGGTGAACACTGAAGCTTTCTTT.

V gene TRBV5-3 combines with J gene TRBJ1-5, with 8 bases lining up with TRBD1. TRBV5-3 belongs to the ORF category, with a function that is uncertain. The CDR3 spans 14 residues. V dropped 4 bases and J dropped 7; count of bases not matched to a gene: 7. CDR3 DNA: TGTGCCAGAAGCCCCCCGGGGACAGGACAGCCCCAGCATTTT. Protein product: CARSPPGTGQPQHF.

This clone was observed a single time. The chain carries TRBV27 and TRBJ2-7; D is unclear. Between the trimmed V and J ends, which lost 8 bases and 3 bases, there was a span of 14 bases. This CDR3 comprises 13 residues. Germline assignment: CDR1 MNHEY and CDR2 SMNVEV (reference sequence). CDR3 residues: CASSPVGDYEQYF. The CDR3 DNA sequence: TGTGCCAGCTCGCCGGTAGGTGACTACGAGCAGTACTTC.

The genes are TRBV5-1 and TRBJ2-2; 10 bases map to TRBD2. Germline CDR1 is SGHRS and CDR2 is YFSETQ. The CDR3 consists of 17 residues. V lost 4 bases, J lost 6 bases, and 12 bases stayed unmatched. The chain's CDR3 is CASSLLSIAGGAGELFF. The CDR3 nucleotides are TGCGCCAGCAGCCTTCTTAGTATAGCGGGAGGCGCCGGGGAGCTGTTTTTT. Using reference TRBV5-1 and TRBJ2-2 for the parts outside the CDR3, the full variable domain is KAGVTQTPRYLIKTRGQQVTLSCSPISGHRSVSWYQQTPGQGLQFLFEYFSETQRNKGNFPGRFSGRQFSNSRSEMNVSTLELGDSALYLCASSLLSIAGGAGELFFGEGSRLTVL.

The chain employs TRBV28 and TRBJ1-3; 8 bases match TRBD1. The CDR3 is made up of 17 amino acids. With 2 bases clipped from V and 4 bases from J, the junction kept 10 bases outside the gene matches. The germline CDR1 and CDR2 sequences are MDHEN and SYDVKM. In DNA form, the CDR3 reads TGTGCCAGCAGTTTACGGACAGGGCCCATGGGGGGAAACACCATATATTTT. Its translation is CASSLRTGPMGGNTIYF.

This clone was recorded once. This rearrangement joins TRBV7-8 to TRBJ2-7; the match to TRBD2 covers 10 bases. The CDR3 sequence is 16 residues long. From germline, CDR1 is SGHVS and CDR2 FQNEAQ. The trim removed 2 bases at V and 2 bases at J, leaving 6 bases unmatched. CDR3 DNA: TGTGCCAGCAGCTTAACATGGACTAGCGGAGCCTACGAGCAGTACTTC. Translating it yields CASSLTWTSGAYEQYF.

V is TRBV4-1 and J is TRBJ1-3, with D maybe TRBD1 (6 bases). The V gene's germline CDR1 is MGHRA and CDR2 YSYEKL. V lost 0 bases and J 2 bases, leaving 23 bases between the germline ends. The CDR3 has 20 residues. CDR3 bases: TGCGCCAGCAGCCAAGATAGTATACGGCAGCGCGCAGGGGCTGGAAACACCATATATTTT. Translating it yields CASSQDSIRQRAGAGNTIYF.

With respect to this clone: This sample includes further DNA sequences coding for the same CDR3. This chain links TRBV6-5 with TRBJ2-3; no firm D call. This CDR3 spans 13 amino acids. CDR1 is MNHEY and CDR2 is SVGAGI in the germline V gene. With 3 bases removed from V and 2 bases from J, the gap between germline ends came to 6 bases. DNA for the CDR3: TGTGCCAGCAGTTATGGCGCCACAGATACGCAGTATTTT. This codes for CASSYGATDTQYF.

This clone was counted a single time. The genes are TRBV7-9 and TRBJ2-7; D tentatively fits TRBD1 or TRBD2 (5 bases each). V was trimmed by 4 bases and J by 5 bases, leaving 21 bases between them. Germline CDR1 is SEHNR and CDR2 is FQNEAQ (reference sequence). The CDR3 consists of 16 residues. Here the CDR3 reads CASSWRAGTSPDEQYF. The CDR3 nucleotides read TGTGCCAGCAGCTGGAGAGCCGGGACCTCTCCCGACGAGCAGTACTTC.

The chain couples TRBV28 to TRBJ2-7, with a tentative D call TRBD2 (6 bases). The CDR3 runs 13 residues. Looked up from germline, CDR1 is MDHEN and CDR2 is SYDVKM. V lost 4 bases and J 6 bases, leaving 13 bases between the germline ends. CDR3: CASSSAGRSEQYF. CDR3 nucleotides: TGTGCCAGCAGTTCAGCAGGGAGGAGCGAGCAGTACTTC.

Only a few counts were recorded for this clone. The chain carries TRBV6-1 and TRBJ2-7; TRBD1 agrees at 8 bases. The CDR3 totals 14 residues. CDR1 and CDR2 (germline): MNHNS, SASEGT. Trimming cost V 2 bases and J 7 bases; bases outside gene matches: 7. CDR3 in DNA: TGTGCCAGCAGTGAATGGACAGGGCTTGGGGAGCAGTACTTC. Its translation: CASSEWTGLGEQYF.

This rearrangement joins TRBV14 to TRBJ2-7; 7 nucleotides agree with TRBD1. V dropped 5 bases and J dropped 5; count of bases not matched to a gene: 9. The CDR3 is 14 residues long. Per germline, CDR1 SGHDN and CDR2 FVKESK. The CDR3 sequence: CASSSWGQFDEQYF. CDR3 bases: TGTGCCAGCAGCTCTTGGGGACAGTTCGACGAGCAGTACTTC.

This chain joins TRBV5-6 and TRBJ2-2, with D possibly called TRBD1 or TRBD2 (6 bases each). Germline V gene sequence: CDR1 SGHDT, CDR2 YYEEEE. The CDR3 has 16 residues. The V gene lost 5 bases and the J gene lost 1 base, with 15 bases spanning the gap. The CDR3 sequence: CASSTRGELNTGELFF. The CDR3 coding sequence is TGTGCCAGCAGTACTAGGGGGGAGCTGAACACCGGGGAGCTGTTTTTT.

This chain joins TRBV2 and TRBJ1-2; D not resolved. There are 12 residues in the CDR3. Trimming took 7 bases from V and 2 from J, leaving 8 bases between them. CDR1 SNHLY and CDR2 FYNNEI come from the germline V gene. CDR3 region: CASTETNYGYTF. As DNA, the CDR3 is TGTGCCAGCACAGAAACAAACTATGGCTACACCTTC.

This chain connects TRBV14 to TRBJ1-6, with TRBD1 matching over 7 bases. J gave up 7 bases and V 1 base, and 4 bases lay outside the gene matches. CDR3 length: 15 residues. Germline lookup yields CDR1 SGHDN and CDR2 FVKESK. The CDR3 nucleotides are TGTGCCAGCAGCCAAGCCCCAGGGGGGAATTCACCCCTCCACTTT. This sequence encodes CASSQAPGGNSPLHF. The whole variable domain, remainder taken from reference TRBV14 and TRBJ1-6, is EAGVTQFPSHSVIEKGQTVTLRCDPISGHDNLYWYRRVMGKEIKFLLHFVKESKQDESGMPNNRFLAERTGGTYSTLKVQPAELEDSGVYFCASSQAPGGNSPLHFGNGTRLTVT.

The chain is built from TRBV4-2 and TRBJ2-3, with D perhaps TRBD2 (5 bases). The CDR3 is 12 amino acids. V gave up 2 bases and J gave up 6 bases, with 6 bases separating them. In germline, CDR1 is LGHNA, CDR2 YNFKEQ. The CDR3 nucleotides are TGTGCCAGCAGCCAATCGGGGGATACGCAGTATTTT. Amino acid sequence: CASSQSGDTQYF.

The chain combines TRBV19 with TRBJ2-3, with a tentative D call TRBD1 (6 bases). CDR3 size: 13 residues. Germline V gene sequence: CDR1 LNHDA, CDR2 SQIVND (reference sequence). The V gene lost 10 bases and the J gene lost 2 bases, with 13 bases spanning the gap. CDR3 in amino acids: CATNRAVTDTQYF. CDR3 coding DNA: TGTGCCACTAACAGGGCCGTCACAGATACGCAGTATTTT.

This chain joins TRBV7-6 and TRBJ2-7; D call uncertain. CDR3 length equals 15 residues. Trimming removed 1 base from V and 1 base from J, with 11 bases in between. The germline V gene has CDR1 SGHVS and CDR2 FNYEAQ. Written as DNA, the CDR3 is TGTGCCAGCAGCTTAGTAGGTTTTAGATCCTACGAGCAGTACTTC. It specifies CASSLVGFRSYEQYF.

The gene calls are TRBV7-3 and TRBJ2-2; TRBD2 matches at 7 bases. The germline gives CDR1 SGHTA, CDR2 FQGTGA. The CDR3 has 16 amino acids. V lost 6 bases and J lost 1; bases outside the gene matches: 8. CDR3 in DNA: TGTGCCAGCAGTATGGCGGGGGTCGGGAACACCGGGGAGCTGTTTTTT. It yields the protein CASSMAGVGNTGELFF.

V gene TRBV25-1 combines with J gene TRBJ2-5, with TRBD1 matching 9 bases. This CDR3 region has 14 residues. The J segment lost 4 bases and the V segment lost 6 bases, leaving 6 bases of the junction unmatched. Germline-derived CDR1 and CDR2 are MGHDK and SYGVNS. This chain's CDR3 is CASSPDRGRETQYF. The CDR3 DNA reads TGTGCCAGCAGCCCGGACAGGGGAAGAGAGACCCAGTACTTC.

Here the CDR3 DNA reads TGTGCCTGGAGCAGGGGAGGCTACGAGCAGTACTTC. This codes for CAWSRGGYEQYF. The chain employs TRBV30 and TRBJ2-7; either TRBD1 or TRBD2 may fit D (6 bases each). From germline, CDR1 is GTSNPN and CDR2 SVGIG (reference sequence). V lost 3 bases and J 3 bases, leaving 9 bases between the germline ends. CDR3 length: 12 amino acids.

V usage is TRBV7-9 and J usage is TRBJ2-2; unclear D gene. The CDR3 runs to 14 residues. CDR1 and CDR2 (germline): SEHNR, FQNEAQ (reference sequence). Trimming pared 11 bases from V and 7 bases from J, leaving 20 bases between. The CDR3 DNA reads TGTGCCTCATTGAAAGGCTTCTCGAGCGGGGAGCTGTTTTTT. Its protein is CASLKGFSSGELFF. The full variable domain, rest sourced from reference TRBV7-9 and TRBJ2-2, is DTGVSQNPRHKITKRGQNVTFRCDPISEHNRLYWYRQTLGQGPEFLTYFQNEAQLEKSRLLSDRFSAERPKGSFSTLEIQRTEQGDSAMYLCASLKGFSSGELFFGEGSRLTVL.

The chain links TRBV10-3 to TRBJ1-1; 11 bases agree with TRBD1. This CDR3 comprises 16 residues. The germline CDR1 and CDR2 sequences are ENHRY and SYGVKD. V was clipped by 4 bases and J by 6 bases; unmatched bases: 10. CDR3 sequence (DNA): TGTGCCATCAGTGCGTACCGGGACAGGGGGTTGCCTGAAGCTTTCTTT. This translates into CAISAYRDRGLPEAFF.

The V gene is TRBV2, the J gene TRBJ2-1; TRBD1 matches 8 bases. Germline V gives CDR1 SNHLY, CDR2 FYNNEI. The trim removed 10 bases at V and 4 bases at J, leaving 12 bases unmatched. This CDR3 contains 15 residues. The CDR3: CATGMGQVEYNEQFF. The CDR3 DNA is TGTGCCACAGGGATGGGACAGGTCGAATACAATGAGCAGTTCTTC.